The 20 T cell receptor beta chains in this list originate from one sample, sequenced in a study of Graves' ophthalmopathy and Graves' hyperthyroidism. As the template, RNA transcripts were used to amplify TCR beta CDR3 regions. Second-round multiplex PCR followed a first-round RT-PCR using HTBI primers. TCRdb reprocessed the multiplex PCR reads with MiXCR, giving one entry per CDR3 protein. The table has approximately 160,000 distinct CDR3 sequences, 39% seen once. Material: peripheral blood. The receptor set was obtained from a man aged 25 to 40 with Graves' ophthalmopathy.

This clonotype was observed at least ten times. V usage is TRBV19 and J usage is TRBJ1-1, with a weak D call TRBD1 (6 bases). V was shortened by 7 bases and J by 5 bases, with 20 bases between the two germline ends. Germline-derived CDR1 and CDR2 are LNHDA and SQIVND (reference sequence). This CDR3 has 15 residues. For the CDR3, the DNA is TGTGCCAGTAACCCCAACCAGGGGCAAGGGACTGAAGCTTTCTTT. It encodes CASNPNQGQGTEAFF.

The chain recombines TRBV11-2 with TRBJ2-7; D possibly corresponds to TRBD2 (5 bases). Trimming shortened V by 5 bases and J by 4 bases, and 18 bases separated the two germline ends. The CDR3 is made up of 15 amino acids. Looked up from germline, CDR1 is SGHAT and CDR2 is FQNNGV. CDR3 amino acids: CASSLREGGRYEQYF. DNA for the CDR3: TGTGCCAGCAGCCTCCGTGAGGGCGGTAGATACGAGCAGTACTTC. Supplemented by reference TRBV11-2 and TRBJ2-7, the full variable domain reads EAGVAQSPRYKIIEKRQSVAFWCNPISGHATLYWYQQILGQGPKLLIQFQNNGVVDDSQLPKDRFSAERLKGVDSTLKIQPAKLEDSAVYLCASSLREGGRYEQYFGPGTRLTVT.

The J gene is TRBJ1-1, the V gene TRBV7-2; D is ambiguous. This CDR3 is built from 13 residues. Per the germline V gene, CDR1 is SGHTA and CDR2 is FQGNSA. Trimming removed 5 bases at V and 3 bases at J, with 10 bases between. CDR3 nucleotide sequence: TGTGCCAGCAGCAGATTGCCCGACACTGAAGCTTTCTTT. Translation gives CASSRLPDTEAFF.

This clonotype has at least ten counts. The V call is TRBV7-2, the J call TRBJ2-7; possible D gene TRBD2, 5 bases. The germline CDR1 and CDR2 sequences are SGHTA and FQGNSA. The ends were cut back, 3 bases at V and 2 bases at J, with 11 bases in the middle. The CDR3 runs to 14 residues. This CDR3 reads CASSLFSGTYEQYF. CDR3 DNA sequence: TGTGCCAGCAGCTTGTTTTCCGGGACCTACGAGCAGTACTTC. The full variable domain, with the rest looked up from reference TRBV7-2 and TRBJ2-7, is GAGVSQSPSNKVTEKGKDVELRCDPISGHTALYWYRQSLGQGLEFLIYFQGNSAPDKSGLPSDRFSAERTGGSVSTLTIQRTQQEDSAVYLCASSLFSGTYEQYFGPGTRLTVT.

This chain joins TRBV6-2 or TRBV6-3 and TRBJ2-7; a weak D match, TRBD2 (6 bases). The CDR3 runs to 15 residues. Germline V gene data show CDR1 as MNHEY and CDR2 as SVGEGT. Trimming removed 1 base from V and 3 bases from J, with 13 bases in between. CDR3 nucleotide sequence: TGTGCCAGCAGTTACTTTTCCGGGAGCGGCTACGAGCAGTACTTC. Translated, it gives CASSYFSGSGYEQYF.

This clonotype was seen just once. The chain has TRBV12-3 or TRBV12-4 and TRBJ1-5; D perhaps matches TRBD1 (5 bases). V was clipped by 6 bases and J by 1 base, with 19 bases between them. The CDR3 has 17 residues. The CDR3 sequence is CASSLLGGGLSNQPQHF. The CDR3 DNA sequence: TGTGCCAGCAGCCTTTTGGGGGGGGGGTTAAGCAATCAGCCCCAGCATTTT.

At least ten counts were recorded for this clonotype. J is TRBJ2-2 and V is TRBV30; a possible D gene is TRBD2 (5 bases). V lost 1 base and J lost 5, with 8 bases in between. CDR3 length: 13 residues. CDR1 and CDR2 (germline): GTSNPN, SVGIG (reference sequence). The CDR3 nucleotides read TGTGCCTGGAGTGGAGGGCTTACCGGGGAGCTGTTTTTT. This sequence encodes CAWSGGLTGELFF.

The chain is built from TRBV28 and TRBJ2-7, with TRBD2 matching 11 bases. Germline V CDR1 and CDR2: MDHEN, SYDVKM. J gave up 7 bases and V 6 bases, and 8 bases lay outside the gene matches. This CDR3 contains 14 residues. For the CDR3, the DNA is TGTGCCAGCAGAATAGCGGGAGGGCCGGGGGAGCAGTACTTC. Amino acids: CASRIAGGPGEQYF.

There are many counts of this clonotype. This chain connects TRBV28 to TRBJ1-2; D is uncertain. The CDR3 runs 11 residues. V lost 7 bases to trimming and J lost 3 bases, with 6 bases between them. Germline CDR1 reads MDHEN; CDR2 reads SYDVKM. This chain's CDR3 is CASNSYYGYTF. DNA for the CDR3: TGTGCCAGCAATTCCTACTATGGCTACACCTTC.

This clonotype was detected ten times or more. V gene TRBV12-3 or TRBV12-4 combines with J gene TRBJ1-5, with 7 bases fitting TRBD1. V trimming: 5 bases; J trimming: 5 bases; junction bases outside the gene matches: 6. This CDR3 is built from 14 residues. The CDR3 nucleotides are TGTGCCAGCAGTCCGACAGGGACCGATCAGCCCCAGCATTTT. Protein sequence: CASSPTGTDQPQHF.

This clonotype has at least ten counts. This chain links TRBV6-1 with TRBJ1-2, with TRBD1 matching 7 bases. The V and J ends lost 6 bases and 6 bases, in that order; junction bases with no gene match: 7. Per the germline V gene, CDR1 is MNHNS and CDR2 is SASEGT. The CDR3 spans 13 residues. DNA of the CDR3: TGTGCCAGCAGCCTAGGACAGGCGAATGGCTACACCTTC. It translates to CASSLGQANGYTF.

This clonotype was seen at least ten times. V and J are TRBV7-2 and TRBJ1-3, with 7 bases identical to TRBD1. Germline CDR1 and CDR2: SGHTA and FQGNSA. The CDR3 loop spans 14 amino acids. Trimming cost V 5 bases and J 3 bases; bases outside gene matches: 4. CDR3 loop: CASSLQGHGNTIYF. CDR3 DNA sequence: TGTGCCAGCAGCCTACAGGGGCATGGAAACACCATATATTTT.

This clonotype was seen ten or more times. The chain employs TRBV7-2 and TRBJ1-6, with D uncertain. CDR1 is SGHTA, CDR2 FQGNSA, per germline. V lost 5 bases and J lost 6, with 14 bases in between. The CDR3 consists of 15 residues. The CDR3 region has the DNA TGTGCCAGCAGCCAACCTAGCCATCTTAATTCACCCCTCCACTTT. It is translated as CASSQPSHLNSPLHF.

In nucleotides, the CDR3 is TGTGCCAGCAGTTTAAGTTCGTCTTCCGAGCAGTACTTC. Residues: CASSLSSSSEQYF. This chain joins TRBV28 and TRBJ2-7; D is undetermined. Germline V gene data show CDR1 as MDHEN and CDR2 as SYDVKM. This CDR3 comprises 13 residues. Trimming pared 2 bases from V and 6 bases from J, leaving 11 bases between. Full variable domain (outside the CDR3, taken from reference TRBV28 and TRBJ2-7): DVKVTQSSRYLVKRTGEKVFLECVQDMDHENMFWYRQDPGLGLRLIYFSYDVKMKEKGDIPEGYSVSREKKERFSLILESASTNQTSMYLCASSLSSSSEQYFGPGTRLTVT.

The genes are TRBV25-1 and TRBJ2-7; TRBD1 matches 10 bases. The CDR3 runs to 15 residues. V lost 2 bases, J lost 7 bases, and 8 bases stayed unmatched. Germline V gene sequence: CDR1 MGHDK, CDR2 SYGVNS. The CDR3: CASSEGQGVSWEQYF. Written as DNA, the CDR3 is TGTGCCAGCAGTGAAGGACAGGGGGTAAGTTGGGAGCAGTACTTC.

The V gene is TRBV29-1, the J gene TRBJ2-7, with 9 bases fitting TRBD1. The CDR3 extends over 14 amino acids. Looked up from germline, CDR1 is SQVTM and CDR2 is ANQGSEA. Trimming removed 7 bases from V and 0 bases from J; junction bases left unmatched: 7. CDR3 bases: TGCAGCGCCTTAAGGGGACAGGGCTCCTACGAGCAGTACTTC. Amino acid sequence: CSALRGQGSYEQYF.

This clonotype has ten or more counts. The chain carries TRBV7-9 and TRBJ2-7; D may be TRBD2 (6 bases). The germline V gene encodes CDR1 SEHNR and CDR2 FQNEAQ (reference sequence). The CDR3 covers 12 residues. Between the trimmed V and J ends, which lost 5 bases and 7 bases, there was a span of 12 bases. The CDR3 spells CASSPFGGEQYF. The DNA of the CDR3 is TGTGCCAGCAGCCCCTTTGGGGGGGAGCAGTACTTC.

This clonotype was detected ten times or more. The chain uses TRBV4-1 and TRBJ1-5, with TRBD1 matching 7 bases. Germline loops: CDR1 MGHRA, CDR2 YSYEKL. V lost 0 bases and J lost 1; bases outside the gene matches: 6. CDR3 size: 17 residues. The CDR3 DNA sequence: TGCGCCAGCAGCCAAGATCCGACAGGGCAGAGCAATCAGCCCCAGCATTTT. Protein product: CASSQDPTGQSNQPQHF.

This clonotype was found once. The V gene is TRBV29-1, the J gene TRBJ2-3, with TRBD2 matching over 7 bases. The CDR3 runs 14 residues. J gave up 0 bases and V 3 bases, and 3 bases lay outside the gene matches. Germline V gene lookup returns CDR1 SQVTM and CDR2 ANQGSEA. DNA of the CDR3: TGCAGCGTTGACGGAGCGGGAAGCACAGATACGCAGTATTTT. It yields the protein CSVDGAGSTDTQYF.

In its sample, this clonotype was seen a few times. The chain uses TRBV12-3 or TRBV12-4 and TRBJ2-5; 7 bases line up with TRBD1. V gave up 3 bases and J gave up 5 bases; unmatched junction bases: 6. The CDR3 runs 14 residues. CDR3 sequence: CASSFETGSETQYF. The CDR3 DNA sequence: TGTGCCAGCAGTTTTGAGACAGGGAGCGAGACCCAGTACTTC.